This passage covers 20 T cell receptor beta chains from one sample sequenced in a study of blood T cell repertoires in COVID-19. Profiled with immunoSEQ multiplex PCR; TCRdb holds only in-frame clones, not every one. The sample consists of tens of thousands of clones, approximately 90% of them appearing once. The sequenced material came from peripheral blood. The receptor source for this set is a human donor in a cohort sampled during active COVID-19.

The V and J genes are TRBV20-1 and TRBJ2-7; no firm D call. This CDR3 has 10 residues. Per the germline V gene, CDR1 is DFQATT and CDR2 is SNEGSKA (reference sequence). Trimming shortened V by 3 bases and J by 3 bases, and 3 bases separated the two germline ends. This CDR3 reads CSASRYEQYF. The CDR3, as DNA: TGCAGTGCTAGTCGCTACGAGCAGTACTTC.

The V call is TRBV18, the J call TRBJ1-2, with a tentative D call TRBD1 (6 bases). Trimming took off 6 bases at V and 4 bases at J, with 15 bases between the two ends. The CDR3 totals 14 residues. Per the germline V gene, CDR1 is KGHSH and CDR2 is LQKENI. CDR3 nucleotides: TGTGCCAGCTCTCTAATCGGACAGCCCTATGGCTACACCTTC. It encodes CASSLIGQPYGYTF.

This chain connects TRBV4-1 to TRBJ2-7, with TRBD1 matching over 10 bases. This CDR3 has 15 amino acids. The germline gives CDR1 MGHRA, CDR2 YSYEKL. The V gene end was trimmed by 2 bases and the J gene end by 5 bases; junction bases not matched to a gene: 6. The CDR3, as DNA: TGCGCCAGCAGCCAACTCCGGGACAGGGGTCACGAGCAGTACTTC. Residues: CASSQLRDRGHEQYF.

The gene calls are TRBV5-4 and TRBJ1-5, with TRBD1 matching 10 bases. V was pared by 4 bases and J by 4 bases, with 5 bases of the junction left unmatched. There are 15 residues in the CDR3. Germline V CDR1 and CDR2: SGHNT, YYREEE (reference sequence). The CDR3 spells CASSEGTGVNQPQHF. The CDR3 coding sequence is TGTGCCAGCAGCGAAGGGACAGGGGTTAATCAGCCCCAGCATTTT.

The CDR3 spells CASSGSGGAFGEQFF. The CDR3 DNA is TGTGCCAGCAGTGGTAGCGGGGGGGCCTTCGGTGAGCAGTTCTTC. This chain links TRBV9 with TRBJ2-1; TRBD2 matches at 11 bases. Germline lookup yields CDR1 SGDLS and CDR2 YYNGEE. The CDR3 has 15 amino acids. J gave up 9 bases and V 5 bases, and 10 bases lay outside the gene matches.

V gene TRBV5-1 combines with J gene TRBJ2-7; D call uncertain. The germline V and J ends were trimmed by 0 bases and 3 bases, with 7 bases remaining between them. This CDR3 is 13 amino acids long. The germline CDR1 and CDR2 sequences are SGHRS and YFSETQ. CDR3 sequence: CASSLEPGYEQYF. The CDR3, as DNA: TGCGCCAGCAGCTTGGAGCCAGGCTACGAGCAGTACTTC. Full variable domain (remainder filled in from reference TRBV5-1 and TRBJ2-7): KAGVTQTPRYLIKTRGQQVTLSCSPISGHRSVSWYQQTPGQGLQFLFEYFSETQRNKGNFPGRFSGRQFSNSRSEMNVSTLELGDSALYLCASSLEPGYEQYFGPGTRLTVT.

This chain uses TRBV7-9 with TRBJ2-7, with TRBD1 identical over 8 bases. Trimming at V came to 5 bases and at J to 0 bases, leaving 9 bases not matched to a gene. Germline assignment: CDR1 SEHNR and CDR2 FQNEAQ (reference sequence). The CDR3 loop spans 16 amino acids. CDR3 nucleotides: TGTGCCAGCAGCCCCCTCGGACAGGGTCCCTCCTACGAGCAGTACTTC. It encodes CASSPLGQGPSYEQYF.

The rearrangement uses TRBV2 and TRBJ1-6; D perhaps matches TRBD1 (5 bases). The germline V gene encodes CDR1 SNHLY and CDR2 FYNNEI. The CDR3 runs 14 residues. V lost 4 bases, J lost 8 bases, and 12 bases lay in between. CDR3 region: CASSARVGDSPLHF. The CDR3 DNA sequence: TGTGCCAGCAGTGCCAGGGTAGGGGATTCACCCCTCCACTTT. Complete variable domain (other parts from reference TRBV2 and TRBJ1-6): EPEVTQTPSHQVTQMGQEVILRCVPISNHLYFYWYRQILGQKVEFLVSFYNNEISEKSEIFDDQFSVERPDGSNFTLKIRSTKLEDSAMYFCASSARVGDSPLHFGNGTRLTVT.

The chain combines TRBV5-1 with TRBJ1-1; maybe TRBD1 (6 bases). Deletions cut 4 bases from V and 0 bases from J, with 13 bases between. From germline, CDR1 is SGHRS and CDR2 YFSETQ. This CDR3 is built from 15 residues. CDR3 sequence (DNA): TGCGCCAGCAGCACGGATCCAGGGGTGAACACTGAAGCTTTCTTT. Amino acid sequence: CASSTDPGVNTEAFF.

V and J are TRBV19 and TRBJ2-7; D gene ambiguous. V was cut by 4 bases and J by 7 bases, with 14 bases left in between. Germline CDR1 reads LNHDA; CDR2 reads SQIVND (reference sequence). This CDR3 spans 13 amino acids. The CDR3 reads CASSTFSSREQYF. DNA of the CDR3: TGTGCCAGTAGTACTTTCAGCTCGAGGGAGCAGTACTTC. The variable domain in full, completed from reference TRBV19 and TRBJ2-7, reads DGGITQSPKYLFRKEGQNVTLSCEQNLNHDAMYWYRQDPGQGLRLIYYSQIVNDFQKGDIAEGYSVSREKKESFPLTVTSAQKNPTAFYLCASSTFSSREQYFGPGTRLTVT.

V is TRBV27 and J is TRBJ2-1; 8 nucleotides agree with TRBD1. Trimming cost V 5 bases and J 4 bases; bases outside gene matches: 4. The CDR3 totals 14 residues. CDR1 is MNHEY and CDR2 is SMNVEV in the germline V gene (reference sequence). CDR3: CASSPGQAYNEQFF. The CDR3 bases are TGTGCCAGCAGTCCGGGACAGGCGTACAATGAGCAGTTCTTC.

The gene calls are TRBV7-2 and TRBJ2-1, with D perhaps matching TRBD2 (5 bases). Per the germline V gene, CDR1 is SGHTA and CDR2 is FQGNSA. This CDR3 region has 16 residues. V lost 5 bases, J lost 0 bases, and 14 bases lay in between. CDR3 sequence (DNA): TGTGCCAGCAGCCCGGAATGGGGAGTCTCCTACAATGAGCAGTTCTTC. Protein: CASSPEWGVSYNEQFF.

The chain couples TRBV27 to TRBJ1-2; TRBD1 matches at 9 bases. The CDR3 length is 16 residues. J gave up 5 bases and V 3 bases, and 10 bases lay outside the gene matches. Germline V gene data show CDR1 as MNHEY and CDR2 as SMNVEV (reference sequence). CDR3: CASSFLGQGYRYGYTF. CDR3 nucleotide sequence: TGTGCCAGCAGTTTTCTAGGACAGGGGTATCGATATGGCTACACCTTC.

The DNA for the CDR3 is TGCGCCAGCAGCCCGGACGACAGGGTGGATGGCTACACCTTC. This sequence encodes CASSPDDRVDGYTF. V is TRBV4-1 and J is TRBJ1-2; the match to TRBD1 covers 7 bases. There are 14 residues in the CDR3. Germline assignment: CDR1 MGHRA and CDR2 YSYEKL. V was clipped by 4 bases and J by 6 bases; unmatched bases: 8.

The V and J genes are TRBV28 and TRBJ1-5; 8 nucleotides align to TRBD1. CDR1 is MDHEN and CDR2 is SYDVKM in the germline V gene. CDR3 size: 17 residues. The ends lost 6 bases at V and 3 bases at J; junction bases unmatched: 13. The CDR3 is CASSLGQGVLNNQPQHF. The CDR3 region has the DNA TGTGCCAGCAGCCTCGGACAGGGAGTCTTGAACAATCAGCCCCAGCATTTT.

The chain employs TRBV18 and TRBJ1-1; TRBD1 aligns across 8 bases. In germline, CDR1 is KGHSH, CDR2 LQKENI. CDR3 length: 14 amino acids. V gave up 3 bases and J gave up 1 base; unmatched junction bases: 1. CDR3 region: CASSPGQGNTEAFF. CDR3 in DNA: TGTGCCAGCTCACCCGGACAGGGGAACACTGAAGCTTTCTTT.

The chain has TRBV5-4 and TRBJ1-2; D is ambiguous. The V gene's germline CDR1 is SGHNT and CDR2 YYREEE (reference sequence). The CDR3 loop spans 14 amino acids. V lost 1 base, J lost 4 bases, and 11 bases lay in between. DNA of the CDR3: TGTGCCAGCAGCTTGTTCGGGTCCCTCTATGGCTACACCTTC. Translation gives CASSLFGSLYGYTF.

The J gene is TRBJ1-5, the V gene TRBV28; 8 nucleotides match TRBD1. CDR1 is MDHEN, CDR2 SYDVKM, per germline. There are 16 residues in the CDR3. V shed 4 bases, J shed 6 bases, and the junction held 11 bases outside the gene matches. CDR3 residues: CASSSLTGGFGQPQHF. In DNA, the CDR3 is TGTGCCAGCAGTTCACTCACAGGGGGATTCGGTCAGCCCCAGCATTTT.

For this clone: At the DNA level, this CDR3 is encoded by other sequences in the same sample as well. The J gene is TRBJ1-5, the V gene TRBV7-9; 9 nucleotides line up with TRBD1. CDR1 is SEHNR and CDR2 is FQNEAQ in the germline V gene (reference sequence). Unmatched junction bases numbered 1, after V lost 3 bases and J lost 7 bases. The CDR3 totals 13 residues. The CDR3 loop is CASSLDRGQPQHF. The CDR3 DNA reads TGTGCCAGCAGCTTGGACAGGGGCCAGCCCCAGCATTTT.

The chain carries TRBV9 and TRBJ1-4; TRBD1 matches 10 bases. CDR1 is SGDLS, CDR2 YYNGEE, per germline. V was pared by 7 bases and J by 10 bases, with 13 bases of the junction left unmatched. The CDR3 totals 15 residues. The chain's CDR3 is CASGGTGDPLGKLFF. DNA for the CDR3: TGTGCCAGCGGAGGGACAGGGGACCCCTTAGGAAAACTGTTTTTT.